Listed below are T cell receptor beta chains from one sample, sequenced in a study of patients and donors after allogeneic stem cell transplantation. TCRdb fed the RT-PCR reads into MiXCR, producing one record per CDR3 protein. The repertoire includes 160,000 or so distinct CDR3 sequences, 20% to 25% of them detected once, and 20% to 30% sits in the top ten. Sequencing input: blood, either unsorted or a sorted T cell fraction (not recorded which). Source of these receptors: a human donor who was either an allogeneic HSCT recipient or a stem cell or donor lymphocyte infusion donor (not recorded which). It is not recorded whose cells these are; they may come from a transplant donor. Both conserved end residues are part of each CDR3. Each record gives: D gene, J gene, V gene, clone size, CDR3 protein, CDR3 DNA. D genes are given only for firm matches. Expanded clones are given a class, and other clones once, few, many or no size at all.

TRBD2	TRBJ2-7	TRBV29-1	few	CSVEASGVSYEQYF	TGCAGCGTTGAGGCTAGCGGGGTTTCCTACGAGCAGTACTTC
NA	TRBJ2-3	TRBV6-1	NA	CASTEGGRTDTQYF	TGTGCCAGCACCGAGGGGGGGCGGACAGATACGCAGTATTTT
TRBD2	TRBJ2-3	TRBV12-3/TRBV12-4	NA	CASSFTSGTDTQYF	TGTGCCAGCAGTTTTACTAGCGGCACAGATACGCAGTATTTT
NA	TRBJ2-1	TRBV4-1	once	CASSQIGGGEQFF	TGCGCCAGCAGCCAAATAGGGGGTGGGGAGCAGTTCTTC
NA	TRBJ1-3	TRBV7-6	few	CASSLVKGSSGNTIYF	TGTGCCAGCAGCCTAGTTAAGGGGTCCTCTGGAAACACCATATATTTT
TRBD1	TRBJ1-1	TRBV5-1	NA	CASSPNRGLNTEAFF	TGCGCCAGCAGCCCCAACAGGGGATTGAACACTGAAGCTTTCTTT
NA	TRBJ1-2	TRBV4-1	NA	CASSPKVGRGIKDGYTF	TGCGCCAGCAGCCCCAAAGTCGGCAGGGGAATCAAAGATGGCTACACCTTC
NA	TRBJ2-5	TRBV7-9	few	CASSFGQVQETQYF	TGTGCCAGCAGCTTTGGCCAGGTCCAAGAGACCCAGTACTTC
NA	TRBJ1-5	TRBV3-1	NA	CASSEEYSNQPQHF	TGTGCCAGCAGCGAAGAGTATAGCAATCAGCCCCAGCATTTT
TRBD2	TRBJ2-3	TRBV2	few	CASKVRLAGDHVTDTQYF	TGTGCCAGCAAGGTCCGACTAGCGGGAGACCATGTGACAGATACGCAGTATTTT
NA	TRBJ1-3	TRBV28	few	CASSFRGFGNTIYF	TGTGCCAGCAGTTTCCGAGGTTTTGGAAACACCATATATTTT
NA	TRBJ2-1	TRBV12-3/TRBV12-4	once	CASSRSPLYSEQFF	TGTGCCAGCAGCCGTTCCCCCCTTTACAGTGAGCAGTTCTTC
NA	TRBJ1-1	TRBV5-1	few	CASSFQGNTEAFF	TGCGCCAGCAGCTTCCAGGGGAACACTGAAGCTTTCTTT
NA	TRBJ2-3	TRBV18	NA	CASSPSPERSTDTQYF	TGTGCCAGCTCACCATCCCCTGAGCGGTCCACAGATACGCAGTATTTT
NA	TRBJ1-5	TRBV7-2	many	CASSVSNQPQHF	TGTGCCAGCAGCGTCAGCAATCAGCCCCAGCATTTT
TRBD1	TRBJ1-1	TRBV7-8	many	CASSLVWQGDTEAFF	TGTGCCAGCAGCCTAGTATGGCAGGGGGACACTGAAGCTTTCTTT
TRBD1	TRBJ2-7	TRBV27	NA	CASSLVGDRTYEQYF	TGTGCCAGCAGTTTAGTCGGGGACAGGACCTACGAGCAGTACTTC
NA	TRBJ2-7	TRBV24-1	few	CATSEGGQIRGEQYF	TGTGCCACCAGTGAGGGCGGACAGATCAGGGGCGAGCAGTACTTC
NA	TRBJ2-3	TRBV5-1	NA	CASSLAVRDPDTQYF	TGCGCCAGCAGCTTGGCCGTCCGGGACCCAGATACGCAGTATTTT
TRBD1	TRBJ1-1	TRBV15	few	CATSSPGTGGGLNTEAFF	TGTGCCACCAGCAGCCCCGGGACAGGTGGGGGCTTGAACACTGAAGCTTTCTTT
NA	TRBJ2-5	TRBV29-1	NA	CSVERGRRETQNF	TGCAGCGTTGAGAGGGGGCGGAGGGAGACCCAGAACTTC
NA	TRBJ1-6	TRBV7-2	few	CASSLDPDVLIFNSPLHF	TGTGCCAGCAGCTTAGATCCAGACGTCCTTATATTTAATTCACCCCTCCACTTT
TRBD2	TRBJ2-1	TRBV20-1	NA	CSACPAAPSGGYNEQFF	TGCAGTGCTTGCCCCGCCGCCCCTAGCGGGGGTTACAATGAGCAGTTCTTC
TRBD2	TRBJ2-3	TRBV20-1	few	CSARETGGRDTDTQYF	TGCAGTGCTAGAGAGACGGGGGGGCGTGACACAGATACGCAGTATTTT
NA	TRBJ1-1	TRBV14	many	CASSQRRGGTEAFF	TGTGCCAGCAGCCAACGGAGGGGGGGGACTGAAGCTTTCTTT
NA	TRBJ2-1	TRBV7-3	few	CASSSEGVNEQFF	TGTGCCAGCAGCTCCGAGGGGGTCAATGAGCAGTTCTTC
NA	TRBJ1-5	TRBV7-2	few	CASSFGDSPYNQPQHF	TGTGCCAGCAGTTTCGGCGACAGTCCTTATAATCAGCCCCAGCATTTT
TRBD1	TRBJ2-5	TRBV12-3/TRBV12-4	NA	CASSRDRAQETQYF	TGTGCCAGCAGCCGTGACAGGGCGCAAGAGACCCAGTACTTC
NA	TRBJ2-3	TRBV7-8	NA	CASSLEAGDWDTQYF	TGTGCCAGCAGCTTAGAGGCAGGGGATTGGGATACGCAGTATTTT
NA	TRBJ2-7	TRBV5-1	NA	CASSSAGQGFSYEQYF	TGCGCCAGCAGCTCGGCAGGGCAGGGGTTCTCCTACGAGCAGTACTTC
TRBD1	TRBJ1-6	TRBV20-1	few	CSAQTGRDNSPLHF	TGCAGTGCTCAGACAGGGAGAGATAATTCACCCCTCCACTTT
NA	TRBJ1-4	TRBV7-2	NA	CASSLVGGPNEKLFF	TGTGCCAGCAGCTTAGTTGGGGGCCCGAATGAAAAACTGTTTTTT
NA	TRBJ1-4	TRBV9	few	CASSVDRTNEKLFF	TGTGCCAGCAGCGTTGACAGAACTAATGAAAAACTGTTTTTT
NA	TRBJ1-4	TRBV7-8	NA	CASSLRTGEIKLFF	TGTGCCAGCAGCCTTCGGACGGGGGAAATTAAACTGTTTTTT
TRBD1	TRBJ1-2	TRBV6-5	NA	CASRGTGPIRIDGYTF	TGTGCCAGCAGGGGGACAGGGCCGATTAGAATTGATGGCTACACCTTC
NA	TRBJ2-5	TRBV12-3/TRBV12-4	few	CASSSVLPPIETQYF	TGTGCCAGCAGTTCAGTGCTCCCTCCCATTGAGACCCAGTACTTC
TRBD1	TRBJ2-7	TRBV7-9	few	CASSPPGQGEYEQYF	TGTGCCAGCAGCCCACCGGGACAGGGGGAATACGAGCAGTACTTC
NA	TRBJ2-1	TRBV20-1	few	CSATRDSHLNEQFF	TGCAGTGCTACCCGGGATTCACATCTCAATGAGCAGTTCTTC
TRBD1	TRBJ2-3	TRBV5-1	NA	CASSFPGQGEDTQYF	TGCGCCAGCAGCTTCCCGGGACAGGGAGAAGATACGCAGTATTTT
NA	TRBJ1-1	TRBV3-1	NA	CASSQMGSTEAFF	TGTGCCAGCAGCCAAATGGGGAGCACTGAAGCTTTCTTT
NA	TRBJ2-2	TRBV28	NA	CASRVTPGNTGELFF	TGTGCCAGCAGGGTCACTCCAGGCAACACCGGGGAGCTGTTTTTT
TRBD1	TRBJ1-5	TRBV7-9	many	CATAKGTGGGQPQHF	TGTGCCACCGCCAAGGGGACAGGGGGCGGTCAGCCCCAGCATTTT
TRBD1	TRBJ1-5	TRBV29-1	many	CSVEVPAGTGDYSNQPQHF	TGCAGCGTTGAAGTCCCCGCCGGGACAGGGGATTATAGCAATCAGCCCCAGCATTTT
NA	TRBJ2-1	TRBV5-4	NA	CASSLTEPYNEQFF	TGTGCCAGCAGCTTGACGGAACCCTACAATGAGCAGTTCTTC
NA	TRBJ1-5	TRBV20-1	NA	CSAVSTVNQPQHF	TGCAGTGCTGTATCGACTGTGAATCAGCCCCAGCATTTT
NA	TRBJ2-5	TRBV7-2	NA	CASSYDPLETQYF	TGTGCCAGCAGCTACGACCCCCTAGAGACCCAGTACTTC
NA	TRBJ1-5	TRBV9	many	CASSVAGFEKQPQHF	TGTGCCAGCAGCGTAGCCGGTTTTGAGAAGCAGCCCCAGCATTTT
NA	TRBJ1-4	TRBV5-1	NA	CASSLGTSGEKLFF	TGCGCCAGCAGCTTGGGTACCTCAGGAGAAAAACTGTTTTTT
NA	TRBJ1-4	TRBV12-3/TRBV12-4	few	CASSLFNSDPNEKLFF	TGTGCCAGCAGTTTGTTCAACTCGGACCCTAATGAAAAACTGTTTTTT
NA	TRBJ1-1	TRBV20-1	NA	CSARVSNSGGRDAFF	TGCAGTGCTAGAGTCTCGAACTCGGGAGGAAGGGACGCTTTCTTT
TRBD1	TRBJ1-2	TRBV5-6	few	CASSRSRDRTMAPF	TGTGCCAGCAGCAGATCTAGGGACAGGACCATGGCTCCCTTC
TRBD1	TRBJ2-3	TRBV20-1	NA	CSASVRTGRTDTQYF	TGCAGTGCTAGCGTCCGGACAGGTCGCACAGATACGCAGTATTTT